The 5 T cell receptor beta chains listed next were all sequenced from one sample in a study of vaccination and CD4 T cells after COVID-19. Treatment noted: roughly ten-day PBMC culture with coronavirus spike peptide pools or control peptides (ViraFEST assay). Pre-COVID-19 pandemic sampling (2011-2018) yielded the unexposed donor's CD4+ T cells. The antigens these receptors bind are not known. Sequencing of DNA taken from cultured CD4+ T cells relied on the Oncomine TCR Beta short-read assay. Using the QIAamp micro DNA kit, genomic DNA was extracted from the CD4+ T cells that had been cultured. TCRdb reprocessed the PCR reads with MiXCR, giving one entry per CDR3 protein. The sample has 8,700 or so distinct CDR3 sequences; approximately 30% are singletons. Sequenced material: CD4+ T cells from blood, cultured in vitro. The receptor set was obtained from a human donor in good health.

This clonotype has a handful of counts. This chain uses TRBV7-8 with TRBJ2-5; possibly TRBD2 for D (5 bases). From germline, CDR1 is SGHVS and CDR2 FQNEAQ. The CDR3 loop spans 14 amino acids. V was clipped by 5 bases and J by 1 base, with 11 bases between them. CDR3 sequence: CASSRPLGQETQYF. The CDR3 DNA follows: TGTGCCAGCAGCCGACCACTAGGCCAAGAGACCCAGTACTTC.

This chain links TRBV7-3 with TRBJ2-1; 10 bases are shared with TRBD2. V lost 4 bases, J lost 5 bases, and 8 bases stayed unmatched. Germline V gene sequence: CDR1 SGHTA, CDR2 FQGTGA. The CDR3 contains 16 residues. The CDR3 region is CASSSSGTSADNEQFF. The CDR3 DNA reads as TGTGCCAGCAGCTCGTCCGGGACTAGCGCAGACAATGAGCAGTTCTTC.

A few counts support this clonotype. J is TRBJ2-7 and V is TRBV5-8, with unresolved D. Trimming removed 0 bases at V and 4 bases at J, with 17 bases between. CDR1 is SGHTS and CDR2 is YDEGEE in the germline V gene. This CDR3 is 16 amino acids long. Here the CDR3 reads CASSLEGRSVGYEQYF. For the CDR3, the DNA is TGTGCCAGCAGCTTGGAGGGTAGATCCGTGGGTTACGAGCAGTACTTC. Supplemented by reference TRBV5-8 and TRBJ2-7, the full variable domain reads EAGVTQSPTHLIKTRGQQATLRCSPISGHTSVYWYQQALGLGLQFLLWYDEGEERNRGNFPPRFSGRQFPNYSSELNVNALELEDSALYLCASSLEGRSVGYEQYFGPGTRLTVT.

The rearrangement links TRBV5-4 to TRBJ2-1, with TRBD2 identical over 11 bases. The CDR3 has 15 amino acids. The germline gives CDR1 SGHNT, CDR2 YYREEE (reference sequence). V shed 1 base, J shed 8 bases, and the junction held 5 bases outside the gene matches. CDR3: CASSLLTSGSYEQFF. As DNA, the CDR3 is TGTGCCAGCAGCTTGTTAACTAGCGGGAGTTATGAGCAGTTCTTC.

This sequence joins TRBV7-2 and TRBJ1-1, with no clear D. CDR3 length: 14 amino acids. Trimming pared 8 bases from V and 11 bases from J, leaving 24 bases between. The V gene's germline CDR1 is SGHTA and CDR2 FQGNSA. CDR3 protein: CASVRRTQGAGAFF. CDR3 in DNA: TGTGCCAGCGTCCGGCGGACTCAAGGTGCCGGGGCTTTCTTT.